This T cell receptor beta chain was documented in a study of T-cell reconstitution after alpha-beta-depleted transplantation in children. This clonotype appeared many times. The CDR3 is 15 amino acids. Germline CDR1 and CDR2: MNHEY and SVGAGI. The V and J ends lost 2 bases and 2 bases respectively, with 10 bases between them. During its preparation, the TCRbeta library received unique molecular identifiers. Each CDR3 protein gets one entry after TCRdb re-called the PCR reads with MiXCR. The table shows more than 20,000 distinct CDR3 sequences, with approximately 10% occurring only once. The chain couples TRBV6-5 to TRBJ1-5, with a tentative D call TRBD1 (5 bases). Sequencing used PBMCs from the stem cell graft donor, obtained from the stem cell graft. This receptor was taken from a human donor who donated a stem cell graft to a child with chronic granulomatous disease. The CDR3, as DNA: TGTGCCAGCAGTTACGGGGGACTTGGCAATCAGCCCCAGCATTTT. This encodes CASSYGGLGNQPQHF.